The 4 T cell receptor beta chains below were found in one sample sequenced in a study of blood T cells in healthy people across ages. The authors ran a second PCR of about 6 to 11 cycles using a sample-barcoded 5' primer and a J-beta primer mix. TCRdb ran MiXCR on the 5' RACE reads and lists one entry per CDR3 protein. This sample has 650,000 to 700,000 distinct CDR3 sequences, with about 32% found just once. Source material: blood. The receptors were sampled from a woman of 80 years or more in good health.

This clonotype was seen repeatedly, ten times or more. CDR3 sequence: CAISRQGNQPQHF. In nucleotides, the CDR3 is TGTGCCATCAGTCGACAGGGCAATCAGCCCCAGCATTTT. The genes are TRBV10-3 and TRBJ1-5, with D possibly TRBD1 on 6 matching bases. CDR3 length: 13 amino acids. V lost 5 bases, J lost 2 bases, and 7 bases lay in between. The germline gives CDR1 ENHRY, CDR2 SYGVKD.

On this clonotype itself: Just one base apart from a much larger clone, this may be a read error. This chain links TRBV5-1 with TRBJ2-5, with 8 bases lining up with TRBD2. The CDR3 runs to 12 residues. Trimming took 4 bases from V and 12 from J; bases not matched to a gene: 8. Germline loops: CDR1 SGHRS, CDR2 YFSETQ. The CDR3 here is CASSQPGLGEYF. CDR3 in DNA: TGCGCCAGCAGCCAACCGGGACTAGGGGAGTACTTC.

This clonotype was picked up many times. J is TRBJ2-3 and V is TRBV20-1; the match to TRBD1 covers 7 bases. CDR1 and CDR2 from the germline V gene are DFQATT and SNEGSKA (reference sequence). V lost 5 bases, J lost 4 bases, and 9 bases stayed unmatched. The length of the CDR3 is 14 residues. The CDR3 spells CSAALGQLPDTQYF. In nucleotides, the CDR3 is TGCAGTGCTGCCCTGGGACAGCTCCCAGATACGCAGTATTTT.

At least ten counts were recorded for this clonotype. V is TRBV7-9 and J is TRBJ2-7; 7 bases are a match to TRBD1. V trimming: 1 base; J trimming: 6 bases; junction bases outside the gene matches: 3. The germline V gene encodes CDR1 SEHNR and CDR2 FQNEAQ (reference sequence). There are 13 residues in the CDR3. In nucleotides, the CDR3 is TGTGCCAGCAGCTTAGGGACAGGAACCGAGCAGTACTTC. Its protein is CASSLGTGTEQYF.